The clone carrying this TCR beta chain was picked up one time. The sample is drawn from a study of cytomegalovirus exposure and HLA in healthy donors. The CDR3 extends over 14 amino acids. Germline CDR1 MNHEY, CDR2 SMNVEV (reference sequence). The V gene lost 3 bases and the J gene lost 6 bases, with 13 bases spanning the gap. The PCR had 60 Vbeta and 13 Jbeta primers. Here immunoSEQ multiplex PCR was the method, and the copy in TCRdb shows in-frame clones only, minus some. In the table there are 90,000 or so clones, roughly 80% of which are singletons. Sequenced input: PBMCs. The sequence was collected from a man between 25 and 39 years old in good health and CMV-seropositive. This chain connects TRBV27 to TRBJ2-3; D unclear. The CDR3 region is CASSFGQPMDTQYF. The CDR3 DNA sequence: TGTGCCAGCAGTTTTGGGCAGCCGATGGATACGCAGTATTTT.